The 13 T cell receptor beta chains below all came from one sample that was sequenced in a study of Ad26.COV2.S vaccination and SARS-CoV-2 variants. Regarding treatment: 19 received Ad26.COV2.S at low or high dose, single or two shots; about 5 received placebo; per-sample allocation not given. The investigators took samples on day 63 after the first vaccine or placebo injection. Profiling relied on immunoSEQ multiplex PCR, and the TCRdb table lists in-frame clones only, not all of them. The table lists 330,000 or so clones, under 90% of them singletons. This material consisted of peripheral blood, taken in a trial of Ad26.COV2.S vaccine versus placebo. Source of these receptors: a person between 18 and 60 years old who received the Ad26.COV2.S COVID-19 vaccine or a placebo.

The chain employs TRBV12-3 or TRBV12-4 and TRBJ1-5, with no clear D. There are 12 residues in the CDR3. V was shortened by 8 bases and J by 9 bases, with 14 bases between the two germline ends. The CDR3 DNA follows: TGTGCCAGCCAAGGGAATAGCGGGCCCCAGCATTTT. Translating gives CASQGNSGPQHF.

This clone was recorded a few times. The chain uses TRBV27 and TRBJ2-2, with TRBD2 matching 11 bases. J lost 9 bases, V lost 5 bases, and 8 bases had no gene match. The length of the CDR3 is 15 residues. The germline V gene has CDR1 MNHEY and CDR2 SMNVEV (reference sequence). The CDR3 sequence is CASSPLAGGSRELFF. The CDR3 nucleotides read TGTGCCAGCAGTCCCCTAGCGGGAGGTTCGAGGGAGCTGTTTTTT.

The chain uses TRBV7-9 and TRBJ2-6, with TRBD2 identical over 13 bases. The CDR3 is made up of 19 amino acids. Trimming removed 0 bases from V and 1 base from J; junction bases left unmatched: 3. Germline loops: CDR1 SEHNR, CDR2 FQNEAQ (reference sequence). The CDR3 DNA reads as TGTGCCAGCAGCTTAGCACCGGGACTAGCGGGATCTGGGGCCAACGTCCTGACTTTC. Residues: CASSLAPGLAGSGANVLTF.

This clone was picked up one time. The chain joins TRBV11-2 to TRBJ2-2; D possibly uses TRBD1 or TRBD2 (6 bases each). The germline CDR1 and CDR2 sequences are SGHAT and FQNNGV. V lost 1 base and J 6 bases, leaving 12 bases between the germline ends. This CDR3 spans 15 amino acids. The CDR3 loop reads CASSLVVRGAGELFF. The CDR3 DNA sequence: TGTGCCAGCAGCTTAGTTGTGAGGGGGGCCGGGGAGCTGTTTTTT.

This CDR3 reads CASTGQGNTEAFF. CDR3 DNA: TGCGCCAGCACCGGACAGGGGAACACTGAAGCTTTCTTT. The chain couples TRBV10-1 to TRBJ1-1, with 8 bases identical to TRBD1. Germline CDR1 WNHNN, CDR2 SYGVQD (reference sequence). V dropped 7 bases and J dropped 1; count of bases not matched to a gene: 2. The CDR3 has 13 amino acids.

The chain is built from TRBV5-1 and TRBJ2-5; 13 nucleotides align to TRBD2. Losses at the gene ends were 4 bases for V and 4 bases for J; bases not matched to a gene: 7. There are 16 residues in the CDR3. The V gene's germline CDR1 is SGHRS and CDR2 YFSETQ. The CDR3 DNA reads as TGCGCCAGCAGCCCCGGCGGACTAGCGGGAGTAGAGACCCAGTACTTC. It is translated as CASSPGGLAGVETQYF.

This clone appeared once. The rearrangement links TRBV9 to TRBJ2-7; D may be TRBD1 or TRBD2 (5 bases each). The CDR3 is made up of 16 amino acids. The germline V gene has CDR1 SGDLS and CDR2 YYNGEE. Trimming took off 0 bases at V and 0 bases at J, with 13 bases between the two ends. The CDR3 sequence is CASSVGGTVSSYEQYF. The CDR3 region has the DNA TGTGCCAGCAGCGTAGGTGGGACCGTTAGCTCCTACGAGCAGTACTTC.

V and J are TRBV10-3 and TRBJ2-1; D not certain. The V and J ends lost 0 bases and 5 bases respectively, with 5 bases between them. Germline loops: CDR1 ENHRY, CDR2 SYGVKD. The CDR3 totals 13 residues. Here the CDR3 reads CAISESRDNEQFF. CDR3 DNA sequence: TGTGCCATCAGTGAGTCACGGGACAATGAGCAGTTCTTC.

The CDR3 DNA reads as TGTGCCAGCTCACCTTCTAGCGAGAAAGATACGCAGTATTTT. This sequence encodes CASSPSSEKDTQYF. The V gene is TRBV18, the J gene TRBJ2-3; weak D call: TRBD2 (6 bases). The CDR3 totals 14 residues. Germline CDR1 KGHSH, CDR2 LQKENI. Trimming removed 3 bases at V and 5 bases at J, with 12 bases between.

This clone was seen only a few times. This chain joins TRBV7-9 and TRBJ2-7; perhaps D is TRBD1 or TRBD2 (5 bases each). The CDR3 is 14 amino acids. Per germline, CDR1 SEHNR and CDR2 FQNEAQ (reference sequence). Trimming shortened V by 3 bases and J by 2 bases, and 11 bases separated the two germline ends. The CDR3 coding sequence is TGTGCCAGCAGCTTCCGGGACGGACCCTACGAGCAGTACTTC. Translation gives CASSFRDGPYEQYF.

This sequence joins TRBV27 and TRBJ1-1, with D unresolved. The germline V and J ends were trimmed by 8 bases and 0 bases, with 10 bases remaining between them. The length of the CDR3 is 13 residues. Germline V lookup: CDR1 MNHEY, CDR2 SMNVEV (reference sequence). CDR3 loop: CASWKTLNTEAFF. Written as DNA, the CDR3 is TGTGCCAGCTGGAAGACCTTGAACACTGAAGCTTTCTTT.

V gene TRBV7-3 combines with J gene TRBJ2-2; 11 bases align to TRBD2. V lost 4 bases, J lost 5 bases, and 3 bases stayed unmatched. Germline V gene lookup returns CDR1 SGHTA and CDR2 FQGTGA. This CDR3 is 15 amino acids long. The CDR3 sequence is CASSSRTSGTGELFF. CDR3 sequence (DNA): TGTGCCAGCAGCTCACGGACTAGCGGGACCGGGGAGCTGTTTTTT.

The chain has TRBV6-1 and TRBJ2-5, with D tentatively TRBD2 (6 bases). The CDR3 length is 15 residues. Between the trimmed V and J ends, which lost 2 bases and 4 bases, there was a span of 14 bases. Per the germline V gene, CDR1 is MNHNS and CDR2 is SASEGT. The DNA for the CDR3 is TGTGCCAGCAGTGAAATACTAGCTTTGGGAGAGACCCAGTACTTC. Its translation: CASSEILALGETQYF.